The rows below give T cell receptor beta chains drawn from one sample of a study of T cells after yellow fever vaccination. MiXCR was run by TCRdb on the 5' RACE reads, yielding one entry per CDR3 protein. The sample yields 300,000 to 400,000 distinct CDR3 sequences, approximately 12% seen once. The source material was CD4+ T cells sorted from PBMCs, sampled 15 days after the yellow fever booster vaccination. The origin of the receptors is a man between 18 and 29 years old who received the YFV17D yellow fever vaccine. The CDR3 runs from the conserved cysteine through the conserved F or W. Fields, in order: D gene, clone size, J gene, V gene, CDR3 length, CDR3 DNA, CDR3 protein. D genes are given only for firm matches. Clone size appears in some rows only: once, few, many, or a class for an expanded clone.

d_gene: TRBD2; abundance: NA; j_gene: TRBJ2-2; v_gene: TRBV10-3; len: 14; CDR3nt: TGTGCCATCAGTGGGACTAGTAACGTCGGGGAGCTGTTTTTT; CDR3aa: CAISGTSNVGELFF
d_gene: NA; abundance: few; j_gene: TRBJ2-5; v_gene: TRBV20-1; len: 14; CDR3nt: TGCAGTGCTAGAGTTGCGGGGTGGGTAGAGACCCAGTACTTC; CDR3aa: CSARVAGWVETQYF
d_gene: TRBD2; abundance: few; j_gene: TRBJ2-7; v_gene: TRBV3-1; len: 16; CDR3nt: TGTGCCAGCAGCCTTAAAGGACTAGCGGAAACCTACGAGCAGTACTTC; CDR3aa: CASSLKGLAETYEQYF
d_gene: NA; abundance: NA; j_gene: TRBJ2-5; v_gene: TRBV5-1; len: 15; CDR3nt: TGCGCCAGCAGCCGGACATGGGACGCACAAGAGACCCAGTACTTC; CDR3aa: CASSRTWDAQETQYF
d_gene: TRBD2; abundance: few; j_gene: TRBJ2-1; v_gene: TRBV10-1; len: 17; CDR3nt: TGCGCCAGCAGCGAACGGACTAGCGGGGGGGCTTGGTATGAGCAGTTCTTC; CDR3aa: CASSERTSGGAWYEQFF
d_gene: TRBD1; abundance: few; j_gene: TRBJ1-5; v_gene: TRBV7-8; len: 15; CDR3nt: TGTGCCAGCAGCCCACCGGGACAGCTCAATCAGCCCCAGCATTTT; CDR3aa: CASSPPGQLNQPQHF
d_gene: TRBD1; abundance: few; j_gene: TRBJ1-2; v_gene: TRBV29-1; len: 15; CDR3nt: TGCAGCGCCCGGGACCCGGGACAGGGGGCATCTGGCTACACCTTC; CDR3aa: CSARDPGQGASGYTF
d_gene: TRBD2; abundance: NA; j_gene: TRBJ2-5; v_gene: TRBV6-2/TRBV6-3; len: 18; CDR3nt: TGTGCCAGCAGTTACTACCCCCCCGGGGAGGGAAGAAGGGAGACCCAGTACTTC; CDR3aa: CASSYYPPGEGRRETQYF
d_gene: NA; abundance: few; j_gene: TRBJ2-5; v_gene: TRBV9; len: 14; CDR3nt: TGTGCCAGCAGCGTAGGATTCCGGGAAGAGACCCAGTACTTC; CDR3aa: CASSVGFREETQYF
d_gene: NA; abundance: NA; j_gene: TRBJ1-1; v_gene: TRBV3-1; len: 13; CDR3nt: TGTGCCAGCAGCCTATATAAAAGCCCTGAAGCTTTCTTT; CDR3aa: CASSLYKSPEAFF
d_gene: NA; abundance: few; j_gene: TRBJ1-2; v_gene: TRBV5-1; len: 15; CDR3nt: TGCGCCAGCAGCTTCCCCGGGACACCTAACTATGGCTACACCTTC; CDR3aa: CASSFPGTPNYGYTF
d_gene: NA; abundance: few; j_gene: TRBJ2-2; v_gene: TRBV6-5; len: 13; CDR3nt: TGTGCCAGCACTCAGCTAGCAGTCGGGGAGCTGTTTTTT; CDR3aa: CASTQLAVGELFF
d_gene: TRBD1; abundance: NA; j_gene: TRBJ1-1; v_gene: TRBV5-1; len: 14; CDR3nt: TGCGCCAGTTTGAAGGGGACAGGGGAAACTGAAGCTTTCTTT; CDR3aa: CASLKGTGETEAFF
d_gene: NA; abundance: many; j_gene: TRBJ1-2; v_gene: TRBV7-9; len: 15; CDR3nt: TGTGCCAGCAGCTCAGCAGCGGGGGCGCCGAATGGCTACACCTTC; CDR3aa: CASSSAAGAPNGYTF
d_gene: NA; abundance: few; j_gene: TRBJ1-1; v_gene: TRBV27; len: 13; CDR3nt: TGTGCCAGCAGTTTTACATGGGACACTGAAGCTTTCTTT; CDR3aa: CASSFTWDTEAFF
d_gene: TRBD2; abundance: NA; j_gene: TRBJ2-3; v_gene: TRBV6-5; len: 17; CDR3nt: TGTGCCAGCAGTTTAGGTGTTGGCGGGGGGCCGTCAGATACGCAGTATTTT; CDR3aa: CASSLGVGGGPSDTQYF
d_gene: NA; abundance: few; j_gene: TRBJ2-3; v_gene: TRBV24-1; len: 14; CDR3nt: TGTGCCACCAGTGATAGGGCAGAAGCAGATACGCAGTATTTT; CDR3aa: CATSDRAEADTQYF
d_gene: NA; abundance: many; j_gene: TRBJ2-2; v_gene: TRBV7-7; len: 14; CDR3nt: TGTGCCAGCAGCGTTTCCGGTTACACCGGGGAGCTGTTTTTT; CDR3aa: CASSVSGYTGELFF
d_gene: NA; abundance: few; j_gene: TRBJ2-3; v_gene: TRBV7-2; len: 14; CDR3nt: TGTGCCAGCAGCTTAGCTGTCTACTCGCATACGCAGTATTTT; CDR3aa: CASSLAVYSHTQYF
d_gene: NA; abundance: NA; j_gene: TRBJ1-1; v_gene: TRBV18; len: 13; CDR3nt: TGTGCCAGCTCACCAAATCCAGGCAATGAAGCTTTCTTT; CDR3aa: CASSPNPGNEAFF
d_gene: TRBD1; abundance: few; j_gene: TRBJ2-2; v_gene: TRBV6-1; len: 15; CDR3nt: TGTGCCAGCAGTGTTTCAGGGGGCTACACCGGGGAGCTGTTTTTT; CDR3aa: CASSVSGGYTGELFF
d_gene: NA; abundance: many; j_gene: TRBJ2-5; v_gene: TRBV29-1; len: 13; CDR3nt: TGCAGCGTTGGTGGACTGACCCAAGAGACCCAGTACTTC; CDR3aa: CSVGGLTQETQYF
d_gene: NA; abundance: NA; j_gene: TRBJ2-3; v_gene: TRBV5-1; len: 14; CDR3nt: TGCGCCAGCACAACAACAGGAGTCACAGATACGCAGTATTTT; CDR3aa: CASTTTGVTDTQYF
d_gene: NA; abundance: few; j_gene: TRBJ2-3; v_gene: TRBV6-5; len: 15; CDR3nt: TGTGCCAGCAGTCCACAGGGCTTCAGCACAGATACGCAGTATTTT; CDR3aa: CASSPQGFSTDTQYF
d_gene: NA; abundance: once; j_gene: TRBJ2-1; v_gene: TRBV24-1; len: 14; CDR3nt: TGTGCCACCAGTGACCCCGGGATGGGTGGTGAGCAGTTCTTC; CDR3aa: CATSDPGMGGEQFF
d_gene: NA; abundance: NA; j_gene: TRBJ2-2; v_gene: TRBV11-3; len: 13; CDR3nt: TGTGCCAGCAGCTTAGAAAGGGCCGGGGAGCTGTTTTTT; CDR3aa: CASSLERAGELFF
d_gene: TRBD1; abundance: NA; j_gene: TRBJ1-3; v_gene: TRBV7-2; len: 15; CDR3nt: TGTGCCAGCAGCCGGTCGGGACAGGGTGGAAACACCATATATTTT; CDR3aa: CASSRSGQGGNTIYF
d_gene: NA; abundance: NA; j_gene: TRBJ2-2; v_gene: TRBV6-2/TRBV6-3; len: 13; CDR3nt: TGTGCCAGCAGAAGGGCGGGCACCGGGGAGCTGTTTTTT; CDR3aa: CASRRAGTGELFF
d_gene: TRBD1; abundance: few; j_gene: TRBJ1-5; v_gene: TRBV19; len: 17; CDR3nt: TGTGCCAGTAGTATTCCCGGGACAGGCCTCGTCGGGCGGCCCCAGCATTTT; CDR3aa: CASSIPGTGLVGRPQHF
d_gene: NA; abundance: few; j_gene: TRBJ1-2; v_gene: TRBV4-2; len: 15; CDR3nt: TGTGCCAGCAGCCGGCCCGAGGCGGCATACTATGGCTACACCTTC; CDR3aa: CASSRPEAAYYGYTF
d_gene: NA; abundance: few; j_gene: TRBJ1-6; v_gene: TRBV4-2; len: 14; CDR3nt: TGTGCCAGCAGCCAAGATGAGAGCCTTTCACCCCTCCACTTT; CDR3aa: CASSQDESLSPLHF
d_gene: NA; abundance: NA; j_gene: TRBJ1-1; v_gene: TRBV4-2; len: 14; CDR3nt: TGTGCCAGCAGCCAAGATCGGAGAGACACTGAAGCTTTCTTT; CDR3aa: CASSQDRRDTEAFF
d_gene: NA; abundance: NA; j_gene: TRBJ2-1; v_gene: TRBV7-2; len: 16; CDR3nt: TGTGCCAGCAGCTTCGCCGGACAGAGCTCCTACAATGAGCAGTTCTTC; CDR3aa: CASSFAGQSSYNEQFF